Presented here are 19 T cell receptor beta chains from one specimen sequenced in a study of shared clonotypes between healthy human individuals. Assay: immunoSEQ multiplex PCR; the TCRdb copy retains only in-frame clones and omits some. The sample consists of about 2.4 million clones, approximately 93% of them appearing once. The sample consisted of naive CD4+ T cells from PBMCs. As to subset: CD45RA+ positively selected. The source of these receptors is a young man in good health. Some clones in this sample may be carry-over from other donors' samples.

The rearrangement uses TRBV28 and TRBJ1-1; D ambiguous. The V end lost 3 bases, the J end lost 4 bases, and 9 bases lay between the germline ends. Per the germline V gene, CDR1 is MDHEN and CDR2 is SYDVKM. The CDR3 has 13 residues. CDR3 protein: CASSFKWATEAFF. CDR3 nucleotide sequence: TGTGCCAGCAGTTTTAAATGGGCCACTGAAGCTTTCTTT. The full variable domain, in which reference TRBV28 and TRBJ1-1 provide the parts outside the CDR3, is DVKVTQSSRYLVKRTGEKVFLECVQDMDHENMFWYRQDPGLGLRLIYFSYDVKMKEKGDIPEGYSVSREKKERFSLILESASTNQTSMYLCASSFKWATEAFFGQGTRLTVV.

V and J are TRBV6-5 and TRBJ2-5, with TRBD2 as a possible D gene (6 bases). The CDR3 is 15 residues long. The germline gives CDR1 MNHEY, CDR2 SVGAGI. V was shortened by 2 bases and J by 1 base, with 11 bases between the two germline ends. CDR3 sequence (DNA): TGTGCCAGCAGTTACGATAGCGGAGCCCAAGAGACCCAGTACTTC. It specifies CASSYDSGAQETQYF.

V usage is TRBV19 and J usage is TRBJ1-2, with a tentative D call TRBD1 (5 bases). The CDR3 is made up of 13 amino acids. Trimming shortened V by 3 bases and J by 8 bases, and 13 bases separated the two germline ends. Looked up from germline, CDR1 is LNHDA and CDR2 is SQIVND (reference sequence). The CDR3 sequence is CASSIAGTAGYTF. DNA for the CDR3: TGTGCCAGTAGTATCGCAGGGACCGCCGGCTACACCTTC. The full variable domain, completed using reference TRBV19 and TRBJ1-2, is DGGITQSPKYLFRKEGQNVTLSCEQNLNHDAMYWYRQDPGQGLRLIYYSQIVNDFQKGDIAEGYSVSREKKESFPLTVTSAQKNPTAFYLCASSIAGTAGYTFGSGTRLTVV.

The rearrangement joins TRBV5-1 to TRBJ1-1; 7 nucleotides match TRBD1. The CDR3 spans 14 residues. The V segment lost 9 bases and the J segment 7 bases; nucleotides outside the gene matches: 15. CDR1 SGHRS and CDR2 YFSETQ come from the germline V gene. This CDR3 is CATRELGGRIEAFF. CDR3 sequence (DNA): TGCGCCACCCGAGAGTTAGGGGGCCGGATTGAAGCTTTCTTT. Supplemented by reference TRBV5-1 and TRBJ1-1, the full variable domain reads KAGVTQTPRYLIKTRGQQVTLSCSPISGHRSVSWYQQTPGQGLQFLFEYFSETQRNKGNFPGRFSGRQFSNSRSEMNVSTLELGDSALYLCATRELGGRIEAFFGQGTRLTVV.

The CDR3 DNA reads as TGTGCCAGCAGTGGGAAGGTTTACAGGGCGGGGAATCAGCCCCAGCATTTT. This codes for CASSGKVYRAGNQPQHF. V and J are TRBV6-1 and TRBJ1-5; D might be TRBD1 (6 bases). Germline V lookup: CDR1 MNHNS, CDR2 SASEGT. V shed 4 bases and J shed 4 bases, with 20 bases lying between them. The CDR3 is made up of 17 amino acids.

This rearrangement joins TRBV6-1 to TRBJ2-1; D unresolved. Germline CDR1 and CDR2: MNHNS and SASEGT. The CDR3 runs to 12 residues. V was trimmed by 4 bases and J by 10 bases, leaving 11 bases between them. The CDR3 sequence is CASSVIADEQFF. DNA of the CDR3: TGTGCCAGCAGTGTTATAGCCGACGAGCAGTTCTTC.

This clone has only one observation. The genes are TRBV27 and TRBJ1-5; D is possibly TRBD1 (6 bases). The CDR3 length is 15 residues. Trimming left V 4 bases short and J 8 bases short, with 18 bases between. CDR1 and CDR2 (germline): MNHEY, SMNVEV (reference sequence). This CDR3 reads CASSSGRGWSEPQHF. The CDR3 nucleotides read TGTGCCAGCAGTTCAGGCAGGGGTTGGTCTGAGCCCCAGCATTTT.

The chain recombines TRBV29-1 with TRBJ1-4, with TRBD1 as a possible D gene (5 bases). Trimming removed 4 bases at V and 5 bases at J, with 14 bases between. CDR1 SQVTM and CDR2 ANQGSEA come from the germline V gene. CDR3 size: 14 residues. The CDR3 nucleotides read TGCAGCGTTGCGCGAGACAGCCTAAATGAAAAACTGTTTTTT. Its translation: CSVARDSLNEKLFF.

This sequence joins TRBV28 and TRBJ1-1; 11 nucleotides agree with TRBD1. Germline CDR1 and CDR2: MDHEN and SYDVKM. V gave up 5 bases and J gave up 5 bases; unmatched junction bases: 10. The CDR3 contains 16 residues. DNA of the CDR3: TGTGCCAGCAGTGGCCGGGACAGGGGGAGAGGGACTGAAGCTTTCTTT. The encoded protein is CASSGRDRGRGTEAFF.

The rearrangement links TRBV7-3 to TRBJ1-1; 8 bases match TRBD1. CDR1 SGHTA and CDR2 FQGTGA come from the germline V gene. Trimming removed 5 bases from V and 11 bases from J; junction bases left unmatched: 7. The CDR3 has 12 residues. The CDR3 DNA is TGTGCCAGCAGCGCTGAGACAGGGGCGGCTTTCTTT. It encodes CASSAETGAAFF.

The chain carries TRBV5-4 and TRBJ2-1; D gene unclear. Germline CDR1 SGHNT, CDR2 YYREEE (reference sequence). This CDR3 is 14 amino acids long. V shed 3 bases and J shed 4 bases, with 11 bases lying between them. CDR3 in amino acids: CASSSTLGYNEQFF. The CDR3 DNA sequence: TGTGCCAGCAGCTCGACCCTGGGGTACAATGAGCAGTTCTTC.

The chain links TRBV27 to TRBJ2-2; a possible D gene is TRBD1 (5 bases). V shed 6 bases and J shed 4 bases, with 15 bases lying between them. Germline lookup yields CDR1 MNHEY and CDR2 SMNVEV (reference sequence). The CDR3 totals 15 residues. CDR3 DNA: TGTGCCAGCAGCCCTCAGGGTCTGGGCACCGGGGAGCTGTTTTTT. It is translated as CASSPQGLGTGELFF.

The chain carries TRBV7-9 and TRBJ2-3; a possible D gene is TRBD1 (5 bases). V gave up 5 bases and J gave up 2 bases, with 14 bases separating them. There are 15 residues in the CDR3. The germline V gene encodes CDR1 SEHNR and CDR2 FQNEAQ (reference sequence). CDR3 residues: CASSPGHSNTDTQYF. The CDR3, as DNA: TGTGCCAGCAGCCCCGGACACTCGAACACAGATACGCAGTATTTT. The full variable domain, rest sourced from reference TRBV7-9 and TRBJ2-3, is DTGVSQNPRHKITKRGQNVTFRCDPISEHNRLYWYRQTLGQGPEFLTYFQNEAQLEKSRLLSDRFSAERPKGSFSTLEIQRTEQGDSAMYLCASSPGHSNTDTQYFGPGTRLTVL.

The chain has TRBV11-2 and TRBJ2-5, with 7 bases lining up with TRBD1. Germline V gene sequence: CDR1 SGHAT, CDR2 FQNNGV. The CDR3 consists of 13 residues. V shed 5 bases, J shed 4 bases, and the junction held 4 bases outside the gene matches. CDR3 nucleotide sequence: TGTGCCAGCAGCCCAAACAGGGGAGAGACCCAGTACTTC. Protein sequence: CASSPNRGETQYF.

For this clone: Other DNA variants within this sample encode the same CDR3. This chain joins TRBV7-2 and TRBJ2-7; D unresolved. The CDR3 loop spans 12 amino acids. Germline V gene lookup returns CDR1 SGHTA and CDR2 FQGNSA. The V gene lost 3 bases and the J gene lost 4 bases, with 7 bases spanning the gap. The CDR3, as DNA: TGTGCCAGCAGCTTCGACCTTTACGAGCAGTACTTC. It codes for CASSFDLYEQYF.

The chain carries TRBV11-2 and TRBJ2-5; D uncertain. Germline V gives CDR1 SGHAT, CDR2 FQNNGV. Trimming took 3 bases from V and 4 from J, leaving 15 bases between them. This CDR3 has 15 amino acids. The CDR3 reads CASSFLDGAGETQYF. CDR3 nucleotide sequence: TGTGCCAGCAGCTTCCTGGACGGCGCCGGAGAGACCCAGTACTTC.

This clone has a single count. The sample has other DNA sequences that encode this CDR3 too. This chain connects TRBV18 to TRBJ2-5; 8 nucleotides match TRBD1. The germline V gene encodes CDR1 KGHSH and CDR2 LQKENI. The CDR3 runs 14 residues. Trimming took 3 bases from V and 5 from J; bases not matched to a gene: 5. In DNA, the CDR3 is TGTGCCAGCTCACCGACAGGGGCGGGGGAGACCCAGTACTTC. It translates to CASSPTGAGETQYF. Complete variable domain (other parts from reference TRBV18 and TRBJ2-5): NAGVMQNPRHLVRRRGQEARLRCSPMKGHSHVYWYRQLPEEGLKFMVYLQKENIIDESGMPKERFSAEFPKEGPSILRIQQVVRGDSAAYFCASSPTGAGETQYFGPGTRLLVL.

Remarks on this clone: This specimen includes other DNA sequences encoding the same CDR3. V is TRBV9 and J is TRBJ2-3, with TRBD1 matching over 8 bases. Germline CDR1 SGDLS, CDR2 YYNGEE. The CDR3 is made up of 15 amino acids. V shed 3 bases, J shed 0 bases, and the junction held 3 bases outside the gene matches. CDR3 in amino acids: CASSARQGSTDTQYF. The DNA for the CDR3 is TGTGCCAGCAGCGCTAGACAGGGGAGCACAGATACGCAGTATTTT.

CDR3 coding DNA: TGTGCCAGCAGTTCTAGGGTCGGGGAGCAGTACTTC. Its protein is CASSSRVGEQYF. This chain connects TRBV27 to TRBJ2-7; no firm D call. CDR1 is MNHEY, CDR2 SMNVEV, per germline (reference sequence). V shed 4 bases and J shed 7 bases, with 11 bases lying between them. The CDR3 extends over 12 amino acids.